This record covers a single T cell receptor (beta chain). The Seattle patients, enrolled during active infection, were followed longitudinally. Authors' methods: Quantification of nucleated cells was approximated via reference gene primer amplification. Generated by immunoSEQ multiplex PCR, the TCRdb table keeps only in-frame clones and is missing some. V, J and clone size reflect that table, while D and trimming were determined from the DNA. In the table there are 150,000 or so clones, 90% to 95% of which are singletons. This sample is part of a study of blood T cell repertoires in COVID-19. Overall study context: COVID-19 samples from acute and convalescent phases originated in the United States, Italy and Spain.

CDR3 length equals 17 residues. V lost 1 base, J lost 1 base, and 16 bases lay in between. Germline V gene sequence: CDR1 LGHNA, CDR2 YSLEER. The sample taken for sequencing was peripheral blood. The sequence was obtained from a woman aged 55 to 70 with COVID-19, enrolled during active disease. The V call is TRBV4-3, the J call TRBJ1-1; no clear D. DNA of the CDR3: TGCGCCAGCAGCCAAGGCGGACCCATCGGGAGGAACACTGAAGCTTTCTTT. Translating it yields CASSQGGPIGRNTEAFF.